The 24 T cell receptor beta chains presented below share a single source sample, sequenced in a study of blood T cell repertoires in COVID-19. Assay used: immunoSEQ multiplex PCR; TCRdb lists only in-frame clones, some missing. The table has over 50,000 clones, about 86% seen once. The sample taken for sequencing was peripheral blood. These receptors were collected from a man aged 65-85 years with active COVID-19.

The chain employs TRBV18 and TRBJ1-2; D not resolved. Trimming removed 0 bases at V and 7 bases at J, with 12 bases between. The CDR3 covers 14 residues. CDR1 is KGHSH, CDR2 LQKENI, per germline. The CDR3 reads CASSPPSRLGGYTF. The CDR3 region has the DNA TGTGCCAGCTCACCACCGAGCAGGTTGGGTGGCTACACCTTC.

V gene TRBV6-2 or TRBV6-3 combines with J gene TRBJ1-6; D is uncertain. This CDR3 spans 14 amino acids. V lost 2 bases and J lost 9, with 11 bases in between. Germline CDR1 is MNHEY and CDR2 is SVGEGT. The CDR3 loop is CASSYDGSASPLHF. The CDR3, as DNA: TGTGCCAGCAGTTACGACGGGTCCGCTTCACCCCTCCACTTT.

This chain joins TRBV6-2 or TRBV6-3 and TRBJ1-2; no clear D gene. Germline values: CDR1 MNHEY, CDR2 SVGEGT. This CDR3 spans 13 amino acids. Trimming removed 3 bases at V and 7 bases at J, with 12 bases between. The CDR3 region is CASSYTGIFGYTF. Here the CDR3 DNA reads TGTGCCAGCAGTTATACGGGAATTTTTGGCTACACCTTC.

The rearrangement uses TRBV5-1 and TRBJ1-6, with 7 bases aligning to TRBD1. The V and J ends lost 4 bases and 1 base, in that order; junction bases with no gene match: 8. The CDR3 has 17 amino acids. From germline, CDR1 is SGHRS and CDR2 YFSETQ. The CDR3 is CASSQGPGGSYNSPLHF. In DNA, the CDR3 is TGCGCCAGCAGCCAGGGCCCAGGGGGATCCTATAATTCACCCCTCCACTTT.

This sequence joins TRBV10-3 and TRBJ2-3; 8 bases are a match to TRBD2. The CDR3 sequence is 10 residues long. Per the germline V gene, CDR1 is ENHRY and CDR2 is SYGVKD. Losses at the gene ends were 10 bases for V and 6 bases for J; bases not matched to a gene: 0. This chain's CDR3 is CATGGDTQYF. The CDR3 region has the DNA TGTGCCACGGGGGGGGATACGCAGTATTTT.

The genes are TRBV6-6 and TRBJ1-1; perhaps TRBD1 as D (6 bases). Germline lookup yields CDR1 MNHNY and CDR2 SVGAGI (reference sequence). V was pared by 2 bases and J by 4 bases, with 11 bases between. This CDR3 has 14 residues. The CDR3 here is CASSYGQSLTEAFF. CDR3 DNA: TGTGCCAGCAGTTACGGACAGAGCCTCACTGAAGCTTTCTTT.

This clone was seen a single time. The rearrangement uses TRBV3-1 (or the pseudogene TRBV3-2) and TRBJ1-3; no reliable D call. This CDR3 has 16 amino acids. V shed 1 base and J shed 0 bases, with 10 bases lying between them. The germline V gene encodes CDR1 LGHDT and CDR2 YNNKEL (reference sequence). This CDR3 is CASSQVLPFSGNTIYF. The CDR3 DNA reads as TGTGCCAGCAGCCAAGTACTCCCCTTCTCTGGAAACACCATATATTTT.

The chain carries TRBV9 and TRBJ1-3, with unresolved D. Germline V gene data show CDR1 as SGDLS and CDR2 as YYNGEE. V lost 0 bases and J 1 base, leaving 11 bases between the germline ends. The CDR3 consists of 16 residues. The CDR3 DNA is TGTGCCAGCAGCGTAGACTCACTAGTTTCTGGAAACACCATATATTTT. Its protein is CASSVDSLVSGNTIYF.

The chain links TRBV5-4 to TRBJ2-3; tentatively, D is TRBD2 (6 bases). Germline V gene data show CDR1 as SGHNT and CDR2 as YYREEE (reference sequence). V dropped 4 bases and J dropped 0 bases, with 12 bases sitting between them. This CDR3 region has 15 residues. The CDR3, as DNA: TGTGCCAGCAGCCCGGAGGGGCCGAGCACAGATACGCAGTATTTT. Its translation: CASSPEGPSTDTQYF. Looking up the rest from reference TRBV5-4 and TRBJ2-3 gives the full variable domain: ETGVTQSPTHLIKTRGQQVTLRCSSQSGHNTVSWYQQALGQGPQFIFQYYREEENGRGNFPPRFSGLQFPNYSSELNVNALELDDSALYLCASSPEGPSTDTQYFGPGTRLTVL.

The chain is built from TRBV2 and TRBJ1-1; tentative D call: TRBD1 (5 bases). The germline V gene has CDR1 SNHLY and CDR2 FYNNEI. The V gene lost 6 bases and the J gene lost 1 base, with 9 bases spanning the gap. The CDR3 contains 13 residues. The CDR3 region has the DNA TGTGCCAGCAGACTGACAGCGAACACTGAAGCTTTCTTT. Its protein is CASRLTANTEAFF.

V gene TRBV5-1 combines with J gene TRBJ2-2; D is possibly TRBD2 (6 bases). V lost 7 bases, J lost 8 bases, and 15 bases lay in between. The CDR3 spans 13 residues. Germline V gene sequence: CDR1 SGHRS, CDR2 YFSETQ. The CDR3 reads CASSPRGPGELFF. The CDR3 bases are TGCGCCAGCTCCCCGCGGGGCCCAGGGGAGCTGTTTTTT.

This sequence joins TRBV9 and TRBJ1-1, with 7 bases fitting TRBD1. V gave up 0 bases and J gave up 3 bases; unmatched junction bases: 2. The V gene's germline CDR1 is SGDLS and CDR2 YYNGEE. The CDR3 runs 14 residues. The CDR3 coding sequence is TGTGCCAGCAGCGTAGCCCAGGGGGACACTGAAGCTTTCTTT. Its translation: CASSVAQGDTEAFF.

The chain uses TRBV4-3 and TRBJ2-1, with a weak D call TRBD1 (5 bases). There are 17 residues in the CDR3. The V and J ends lost 0 bases and 1 base respectively, with 13 bases between them. Germline-derived CDR1 and CDR2 are LGHNA and YSLEER. The CDR3 spells CASSQDPGRNSYNEQFF. CDR3 sequence (DNA): TGCGCCAGCAGCCAAGATCCAGGGCGGAATTCCTACAATGAGCAGTTCTTC.

The chain has TRBV15 and TRBJ1-2; TRBD1 aligns across 7 bases. Germline V gives CDR1 LNHNV, CDR2 YYDKDF (reference sequence). The V and J ends lost 2 bases and 4 bases, in that order; junction bases with no gene match: 4. CDR3 length: 14 residues. The CDR3 loop reads CATSRSRDSYGYTF. CDR3 nucleotides: TGTGCCACCAGCAGATCCCGGGACAGCTATGGCTACACCTTC. Using reference TRBV15 and TRBJ1-2 for the parts outside the CDR3, the full variable domain is DAMVIQNPRYQVTQFGKPVTLSCSQTLNHNVMYWYQQKSSQAPKLLFHYYDKDFNNEADTPDNFQSRRPNTSFCFLDIRSPGLGDTAMYLCATSRSRDSYGYTFGSGTRLTVV.

The rearrangement uses TRBV7-3 and TRBJ2-2, with TRBD2 identical over 8 bases. V lost 8 bases to trimming and J lost 4 bases; unmatched junction nucleotides: 3. In germline, CDR1 is SGHTA, CDR2 FQGTGA. The CDR3 is 13 amino acids. The chain's CDR3 is CASGAGGTGELFF. The CDR3 DNA sequence: TGTGCCAGCGGGGCGGGGGGCACCGGGGAGCTGTTTTTT.

This chain joins TRBV27 and TRBJ2-5; no clear D gene. V was cut by 6 bases and J by 0 bases, with 8 bases left in between. This CDR3 contains 13 residues. Germline V gene data show CDR1 as MNHEY and CDR2 as SMNVEV (reference sequence). CDR3 DNA sequence: TGTGCCAGCAGGGCAGTGTACCAAGAGACCCAGTACTTC. It yields the protein CASRAVYQETQYF.

This chain links TRBV5-6 with TRBJ1-1; D is ambiguous. Germline CDR1 reads SGHDT; CDR2 reads YYEEEE. The CDR3 sequence is 13 residues long. Deletions cut 0 bases from V and 1 base from J, with 4 bases between. CDR3 sequence reads: CASSLDRNTEAFF. CDR3 nucleotides: TGTGCCAGCAGCTTGGACAGGAACACTGAAGCTTTCTTT.

The V and J genes are TRBV6-5 and TRBJ1-5; TRBD1 is a possible D gene (5 bases). Trimming took off 7 bases at V and 5 bases at J, with 15 bases between the two ends. There are 14 residues in the CDR3. The germline CDR1 and CDR2 sequences are MNHEY and SVGAGI. DNA for the CDR3: TGTGCCAGCACGGCCAGGGAGGCCTATCAGCCCCAGCATTTT. Residues: CASTAREAYQPQHF.

This chain links TRBV18 with TRBJ2-2; 9 nucleotides align to TRBD1. The CDR3 has 16 amino acids. V shed 0 bases and J 1 base; nucleotides not matched to a gene: 0. Germline CDR1 and CDR2: KGHSH and LQKENI. CDR3 bases: TGTGCCAGCTCACCACCGGGACAGGGGAACACCGGGGAGCTGTTTTTT. Amino acids: CASSPPGQGNTGELFF.

The chain uses TRBV14 and TRBJ2-3; D possibly corresponds to TRBD2 (6 bases). V lost 1 base and J 6 bases, leaving 8 bases between the germline ends. CDR3 length: 13 residues. Germline-derived CDR1 and CDR2 are SGHDN and FVKESK. CDR3 protein: CASSQGGVDTQYF. CDR3 coding DNA: TGTGCCAGCAGCCAAGGCGGGGTGGATACGCAGTATTTT.

The J gene is TRBJ1-1, the V gene TRBV20-1, with D perhaps TRBD1 (5 bases). Germline CDR1 reads DFQATT; CDR2 reads SNEGSKA (reference sequence). CDR3 size: 11 residues. Deletions cut 6 bases from V and 11 bases from J, with 16 bases between. CDR3 coding DNA: TGCAGTGCGGTGATGGGGGGGGAGGCTTTCTTT. Its translation is CSAVMGGEAFF.

The genes are TRBV11-2 and TRBJ2-7; 10 nucleotides line up with TRBD2. The CDR3 has 15 residues. The junction had 3 bases not matched to a gene; V was cut back by 2 bases and J by 2 bases. Germline CDR1 is SGHAT and CDR2 is FQNNGV. The CDR3 loop reads CASSLIAGGPYEQYF. The CDR3 nucleotides read TGTGCCAGCAGCTTAATAGCGGGGGGTCCCTACGAGCAGTACTTC.

The chain is built from TRBV6-5 and TRBJ1-1; 7 positions match TRBD1. V lost 6 bases to trimming and J lost 2 bases; unmatched junction nucleotides: 6. Germline-derived CDR1 and CDR2 are MNHEY and SVGAGI. The CDR3 spans 14 residues. CDR3 nucleotides: TGTGCCAGCAGGGAGAGGGGGCCCAACACTGAAGCTTTCTTT. Protein sequence: CASRERGPNTEAFF.

This chain joins TRBV6-1 and TRBJ2-3; a weak D match, TRBD1 (5 bases). There are 17 residues in the CDR3. V shed 0 bases and J shed 3 bases, with 16 bases lying between them. CDR1 and CDR2 (germline): MNHNS, SASEGT. DNA for the CDR3: TGTGCCAGCAGTGAAGCGCAGGGCCCGTGGGGAACAGATACGCAGTATTTT. Translation gives CASSEAQGPWGTDTQYF.